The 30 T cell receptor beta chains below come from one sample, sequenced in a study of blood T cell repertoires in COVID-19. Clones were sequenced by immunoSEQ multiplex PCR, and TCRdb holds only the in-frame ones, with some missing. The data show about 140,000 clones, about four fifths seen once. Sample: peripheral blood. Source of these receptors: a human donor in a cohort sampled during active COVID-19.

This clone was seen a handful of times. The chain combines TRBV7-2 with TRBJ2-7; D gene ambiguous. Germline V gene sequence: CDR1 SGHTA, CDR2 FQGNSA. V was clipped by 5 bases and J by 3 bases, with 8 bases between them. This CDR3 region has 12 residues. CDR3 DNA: TGTGCCAGCAGCCCCAGACTCTACGAGCAGTACTTC. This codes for CASSPRLYEQYF.

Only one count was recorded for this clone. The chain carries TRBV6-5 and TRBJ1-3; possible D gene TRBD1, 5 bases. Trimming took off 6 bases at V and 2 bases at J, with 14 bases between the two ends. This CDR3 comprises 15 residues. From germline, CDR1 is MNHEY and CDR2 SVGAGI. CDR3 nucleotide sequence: TGTGCCAGCAGCTCCGGGGGATTCACTGGAAACACCATATATTTT. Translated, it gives CASSSGGFTGNTIYF.

CDR3 DNA sequence: TGTGCCAGCAGCTTACCAGACACCTACGAGCAGTACTTC. It specifies CASSLPDTYEQYF. This sequence joins TRBV11-2 and TRBJ2-7; D call uncertain. Germline CDR1 and CDR2: SGHAT and FQNNGV. The CDR3 runs to 13 residues. Trimming left V 2 bases short and J 2 bases short, with 7 bases between. The entire variable domain, with the rest obtained from reference TRBV11-2 and TRBJ2-7, is as follows: EAGVAQSPRYKIIEKRQSVAFWCNPISGHATLYWYQQILGQGPKLLIQFQNNGVVDDSQLPKDRFSAERLKGVDSTLKIQPAKLEDSAVYLCASSLPDTYEQYFGPGTRLTVT.

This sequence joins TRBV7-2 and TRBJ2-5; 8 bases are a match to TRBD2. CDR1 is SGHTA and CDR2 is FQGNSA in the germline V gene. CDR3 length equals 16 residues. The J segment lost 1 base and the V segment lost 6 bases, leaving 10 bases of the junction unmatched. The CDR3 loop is CASSRGGNPAQETQYF. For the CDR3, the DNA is TGTGCCAGCAGTCGGGGGGGGAATCCCGCCCAAGAGACCCAGTACTTC.

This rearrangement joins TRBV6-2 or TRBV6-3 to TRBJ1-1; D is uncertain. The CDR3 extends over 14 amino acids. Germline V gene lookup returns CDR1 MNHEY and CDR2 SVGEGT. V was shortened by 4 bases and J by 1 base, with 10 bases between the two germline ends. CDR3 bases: TGTGCCAGCAGTTCCATAGACAAGAACACTGAAGCTTTCTTT. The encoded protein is CASSSIDKNTEAFF.

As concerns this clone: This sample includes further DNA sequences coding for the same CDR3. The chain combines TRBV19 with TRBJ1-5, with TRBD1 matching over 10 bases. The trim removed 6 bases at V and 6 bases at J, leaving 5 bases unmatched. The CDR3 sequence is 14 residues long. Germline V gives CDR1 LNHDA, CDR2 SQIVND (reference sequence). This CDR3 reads CASSSTGGGQPQHF. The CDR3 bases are TGTGCCAGTAGCTCGACAGGGGGCGGTCAGCCCCAGCATTTT.

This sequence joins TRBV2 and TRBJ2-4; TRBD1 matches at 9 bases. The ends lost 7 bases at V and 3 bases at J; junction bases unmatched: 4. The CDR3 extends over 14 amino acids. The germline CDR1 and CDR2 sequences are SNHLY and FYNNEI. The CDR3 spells CASNDRGGKNIQYF. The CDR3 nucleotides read TGTGCCAGCAACGACAGGGGGGGCAAAAACATTCAGTACTTC. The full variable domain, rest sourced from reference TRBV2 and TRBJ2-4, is EPEVTQTPSHQVTQMGQEVILRCVPISNHLYFYWYRQILGQKVEFLVSFYNNEISEKSEIFDDQFSVERPDGSNFTLKIRSTKLEDSAMYFCASNDRGGKNIQYFGAGTRLSVL.

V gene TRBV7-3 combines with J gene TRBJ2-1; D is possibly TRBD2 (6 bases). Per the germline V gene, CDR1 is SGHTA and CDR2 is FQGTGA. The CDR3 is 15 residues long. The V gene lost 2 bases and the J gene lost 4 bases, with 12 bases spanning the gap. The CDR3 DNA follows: TGTGCCAGCAGCTTAGCGGGGCCTCAGTACAATGAGCAGTTCTTC. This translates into CASSLAGPQYNEQFF.

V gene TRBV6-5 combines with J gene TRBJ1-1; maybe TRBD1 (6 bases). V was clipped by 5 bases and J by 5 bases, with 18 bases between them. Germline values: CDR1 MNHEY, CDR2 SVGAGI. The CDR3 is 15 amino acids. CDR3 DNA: TGTGCCAGCAGTACCAACAGGGCTAGACGGACTGAAGCTTTCTTT. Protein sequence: CASSTNRARRTEAFF.

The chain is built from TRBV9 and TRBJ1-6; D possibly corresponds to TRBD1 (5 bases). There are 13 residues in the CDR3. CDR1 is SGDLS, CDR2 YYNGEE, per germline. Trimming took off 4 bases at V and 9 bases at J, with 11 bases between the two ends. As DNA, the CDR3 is TGTGCCAGCAGCCCACGGGGGGGTTCACCCCTCCACTTT. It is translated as CASSPRGGSPLHF.

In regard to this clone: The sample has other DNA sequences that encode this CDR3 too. The CDR3 spells CASGLSPGTDTQYF. The CDR3 DNA reads TGTGCTAGTGGTTTGTCGCCAGGCACAGATACGCAGTATTTT. The chain couples TRBV12-5 to TRBJ2-3, with D uncertain. The germline gives CDR1 LGHNT, CDR2 FRNRAP. The V end lost 2 bases, the J end lost 1 base, and 7 bases lay between the germline ends. There are 14 residues in the CDR3.

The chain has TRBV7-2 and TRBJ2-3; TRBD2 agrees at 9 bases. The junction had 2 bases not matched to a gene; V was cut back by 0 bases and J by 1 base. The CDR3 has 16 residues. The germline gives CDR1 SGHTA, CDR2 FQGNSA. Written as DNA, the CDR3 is TGTGCCAGCAGCTTAGCTAGACTAGCGGGCACAGATACGCAGTATTTT. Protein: CASSLARLAGTDTQYF. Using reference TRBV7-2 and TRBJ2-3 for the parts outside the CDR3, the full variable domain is GAGVSQSPSNKVTEKGKDVELRCDPISGHTALYWYRQSLGQGLEFLIYFQGNSAPDKSGLPSDRFSAERTGGSVSTLTIQRTQQEDSAVYLCASSLARLAGTDTQYFGPGTRLTVL.

The CDR3 loop is CASSFTPGQGSGELFF. Here the CDR3 DNA reads TGTGCCAGCAGCTTCACCCCGGGACAGGGGTCCGGGGAGCTGTTTTTT. J is TRBJ2-2 and V is TRBV5-6; TRBD1 matches at 10 bases. Germline V lookup: CDR1 SGHDT, CDR2 YYEEEE. The CDR3 covers 16 residues. J gave up 6 bases and V 2 bases, and 7 bases lay outside the gene matches.

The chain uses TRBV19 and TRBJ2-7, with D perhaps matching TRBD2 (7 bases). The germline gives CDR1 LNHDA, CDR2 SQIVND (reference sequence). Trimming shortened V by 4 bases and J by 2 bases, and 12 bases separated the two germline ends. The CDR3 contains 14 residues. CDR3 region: CASSSTGGAYEQYF. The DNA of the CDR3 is TGTGCCAGTAGTAGCACGGGGGGCGCCTACGAGCAGTACTTC.

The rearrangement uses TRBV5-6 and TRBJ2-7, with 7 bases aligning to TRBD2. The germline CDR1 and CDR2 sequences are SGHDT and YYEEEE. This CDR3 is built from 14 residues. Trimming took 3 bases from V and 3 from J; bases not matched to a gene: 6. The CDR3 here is CASSSAGKLYEQYF. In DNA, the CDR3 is TGTGCCAGCAGCTCAGCGGGGAAACTCTACGAGCAGTACTTC.

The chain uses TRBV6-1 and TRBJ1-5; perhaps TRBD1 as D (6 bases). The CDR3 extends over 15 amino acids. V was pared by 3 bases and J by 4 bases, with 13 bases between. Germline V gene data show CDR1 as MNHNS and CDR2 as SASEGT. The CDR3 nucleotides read TGTGCCAGCAGTGAGGTTACAGGGAGAAATCAGCCCCAGCATTTT. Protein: CASSEVTGRNQPQHF.

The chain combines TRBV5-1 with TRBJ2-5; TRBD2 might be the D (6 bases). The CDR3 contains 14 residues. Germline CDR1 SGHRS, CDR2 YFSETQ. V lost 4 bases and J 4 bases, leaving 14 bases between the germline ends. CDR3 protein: CASSGVGGVETQYF. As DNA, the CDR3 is TGCGCCAGCAGCGGGGTTGGAGGGGTAGAGACCCAGTACTTC.

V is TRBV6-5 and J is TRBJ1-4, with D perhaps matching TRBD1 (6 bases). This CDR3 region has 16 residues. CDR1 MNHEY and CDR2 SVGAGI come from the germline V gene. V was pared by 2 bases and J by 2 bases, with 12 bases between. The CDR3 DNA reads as TGTGCCAGCAGTTACGGGGGGGCAGCTACTAATGAAAAACTGTTTTTT. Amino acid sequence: CASSYGGAATNEKLFF.

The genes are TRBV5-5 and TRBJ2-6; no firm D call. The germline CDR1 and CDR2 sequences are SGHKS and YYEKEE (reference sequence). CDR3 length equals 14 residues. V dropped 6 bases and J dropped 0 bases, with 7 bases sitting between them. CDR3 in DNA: TGTGCCAGCAAGGAGAGCTCTGGGGCCAACGTCCTGACTTTC. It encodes CASKESSGANVLTF.

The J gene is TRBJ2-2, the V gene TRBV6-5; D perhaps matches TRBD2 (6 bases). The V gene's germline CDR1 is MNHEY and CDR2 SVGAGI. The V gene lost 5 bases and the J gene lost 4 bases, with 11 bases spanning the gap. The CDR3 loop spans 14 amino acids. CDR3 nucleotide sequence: TGTGCCAGCAGTACTTACGGGGGCACCGGGGAGCTGTTTTTT. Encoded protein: CASSTYGGTGELFF.

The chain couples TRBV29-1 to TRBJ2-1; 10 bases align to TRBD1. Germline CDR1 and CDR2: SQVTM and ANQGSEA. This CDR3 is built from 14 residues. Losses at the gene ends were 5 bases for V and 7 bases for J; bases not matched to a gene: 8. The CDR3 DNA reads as TGCAGCGTTTTAAGCCGGGACAGGGGAAATGAGCAGTTCTTC. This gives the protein CSVLSRDRGNEQFF.

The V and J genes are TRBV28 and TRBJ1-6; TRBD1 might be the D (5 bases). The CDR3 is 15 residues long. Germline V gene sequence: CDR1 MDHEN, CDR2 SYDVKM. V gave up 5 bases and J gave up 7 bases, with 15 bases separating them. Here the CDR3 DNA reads TGTGCCAGCAGTCCTCCGGCAGGGATCAATTCACCCCTCCACTTT. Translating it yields CASSPPAGINSPLHF.

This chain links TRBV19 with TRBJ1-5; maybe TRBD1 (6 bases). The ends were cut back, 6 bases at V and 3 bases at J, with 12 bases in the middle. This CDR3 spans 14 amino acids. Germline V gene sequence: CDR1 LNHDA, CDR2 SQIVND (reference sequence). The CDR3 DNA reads TGTGCCAGTAGCGACCGGACAGTCAATCAGCCCCAGCATTTT. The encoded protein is CASSDRTVNQPQHF.

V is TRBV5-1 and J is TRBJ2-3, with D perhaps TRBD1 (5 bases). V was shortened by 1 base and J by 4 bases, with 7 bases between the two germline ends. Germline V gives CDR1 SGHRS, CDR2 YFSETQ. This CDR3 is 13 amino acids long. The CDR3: CASSLRGSDTQYF. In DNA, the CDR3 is TGCGCCAGCAGCTTGAGGGGTTCAGATACGCAGTATTTT.

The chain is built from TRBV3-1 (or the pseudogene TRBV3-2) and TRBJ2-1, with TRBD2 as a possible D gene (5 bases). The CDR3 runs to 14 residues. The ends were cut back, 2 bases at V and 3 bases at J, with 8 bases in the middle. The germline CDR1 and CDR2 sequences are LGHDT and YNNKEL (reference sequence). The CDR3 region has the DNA TGTGCCAGCAGCCAACAAACTAGCTACAATGAGCAGTTCTTC. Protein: CASSQQTSYNEQFF.

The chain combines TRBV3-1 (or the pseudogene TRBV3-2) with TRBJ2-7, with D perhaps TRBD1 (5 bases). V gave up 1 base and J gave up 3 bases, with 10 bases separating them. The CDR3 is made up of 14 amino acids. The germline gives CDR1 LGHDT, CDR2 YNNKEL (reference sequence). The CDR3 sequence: CASSQGPTVYEQYF. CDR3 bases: TGTGCCAGCAGCCAAGGCCCGACAGTCTACGAGCAGTACTTC.

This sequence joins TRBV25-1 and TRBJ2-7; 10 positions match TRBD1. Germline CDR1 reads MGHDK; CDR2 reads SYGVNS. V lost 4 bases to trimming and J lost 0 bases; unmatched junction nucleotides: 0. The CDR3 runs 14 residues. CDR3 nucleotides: TGTGCCAGCAGTGGGGACAGGGGCTCCTACGAGCAGTACTTC. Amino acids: CASSGDRGSYEQYF.

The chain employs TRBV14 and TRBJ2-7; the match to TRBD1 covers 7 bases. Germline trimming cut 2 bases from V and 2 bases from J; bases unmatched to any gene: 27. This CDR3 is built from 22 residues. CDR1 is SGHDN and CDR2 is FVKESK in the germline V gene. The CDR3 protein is CASSQRAYLLGTDYPVAYEQYF. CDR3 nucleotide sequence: TGTGCCAGCAGCCAAAGAGCTTATCTCCTCGGGACAGATTATCCGGTTGCCTACGAGCAGTACTTC.

As DNA, the CDR3 is TGTGCCAGCAGTGAACCGGGGTATGAAGCTTTCTTT. Translated, it gives CASSEPGYEAFF. The genes are TRBV6-1 and TRBJ1-1; D unclear. In germline, CDR1 is MNHNS, CDR2 SASEGT. The V end lost 2 bases, the J end lost 7 bases, and 8 bases lay between the germline ends. The CDR3 has 12 residues.

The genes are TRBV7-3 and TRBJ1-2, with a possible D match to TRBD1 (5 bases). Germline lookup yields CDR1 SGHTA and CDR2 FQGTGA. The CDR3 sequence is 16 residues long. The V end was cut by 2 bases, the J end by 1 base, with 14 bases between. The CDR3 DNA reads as TGTGCCAGCAGCTTAGCGGGGCGACTCCATAACTATGGCTACACCTTC. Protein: CASSLAGRLHNYGYTF.